This is a list of T cell receptor beta chains from one sample in a study of metastatic and nonmetastatic thyroid tumors. TCRdb re-clonotyped the PCR reads through MiXCR. In the table there are 4,600 or so clones, under 35% of which are singletons. The source material was adjacent normal tissue. These receptors all come from a male donor with papillary thyroid cancer or a benign thyroid nodule (not recorded which). Some clones in this sample may be carry-over from other donors' samples. Each CDR3 is given with its conserved first and last residue. D genes are given only for firm matches. Where a row states a size, it is once, few, many or the class of an expanded clone; other rows omit it.

clone_size d_call j_call v_call cdr3_aa cdr3_nt
few . TRBJ2-7 TRBV12-3/TRBV12-4 CASSSRPSSYEQYF TGTGCCAGCAGTTCCAGGCCGAGCTCCTACGAGCAGTACTTC
. . TRBJ2-1 TRBV6-1 CASSVTNRGSAHEQFF TGTGCCAGCAGTGTAACAAATAGAGGGAGTGCCCATGAGCAGTTCTTC
few . TRBJ1-6 TRBV6-6 CASSYQPRDSDSPLHF TGTGCCAGCAGTTATCAACCCCGCGACAGTGATTCACCCCTCCACTTT
. . TRBJ2-2 TRBV7-2 CASGKRAGELFF TGTGCCAGCGGAAAGAGGGCCGGGGAGCTGTTTTTT
medium-sized . TRBJ2-3 TRBV30 CASGWLDTDTQYF TGTGCTAGTGGTTGGCTAGACACAGATACGCAGTATTTT
. TRBD2 TRBJ2-1 TRBV12-3/TRBV12-4 CASIPGTSGNVDEQFF TGTGCCAGCATCCCGGGGACTAGCGGGAACGTGGATGAGCAGTTCTTC
. . TRBJ1-1 TRBV28 CASRPGDTLNTEAFF TGTGCCAGCAGGCCCGGGGACACCCTGAACACTGAAGCTTTCTTT
large . TRBJ2-7 TRBV19 CASSIGNGLSYEQYF TGTGCCAGTAGTATCGGGAATGGACTATCCTACGAGCAGTACTTC
. TRBD1 TRBJ2-7 TRBV28 CASSYGTGSSYEQYF TGTGCCAGCAGCTACGGGACAGGAAGCTCCTACGAGCAGTACTTC
few TRBD2 TRBJ2-1 TRBV28 CASSRDSGRAINEQFF TGTGCCAGCAGTAGAGATAGCGGGAGGGCAATCAATGAGCAGTTCTTC
medium-sized . TRBJ2-1 TRBV27 CASSGNYNEQFF TGTGCCAGCAGTGGGAACTACAATGAGCAGTTCTTC
few TRBD1 TRBJ2-7 TRBV6-2/TRBV6-3 CASRWTGGYEQYF TGTGCCAGCAGGTGGACAGGGGGGTACGAGCAGTACTTC
medium-sized . TRBJ2-1 TRBV20-1 CSAPVSVRGSYNEQFF TGCAGTGCTCCCGTTTCTGTAAGGGGCTCCTACAATGAGCAGTTCTTC